This TCR beta chain appears in the sequencing data of a study of OX40 agonist ivuxolimab in advanced cancers. For the study at large: Patients were given ivuxolimab, an antibody that agonizes OX40 (CD134). Whole-study findings and limits: The investigators did not determine what antigen specificity the expanded peripheral T cells had. Nonresponders, in some cases, also had low normalized T-cell clonal expansion.

On this clone: The antigen is not known.

The protocol was immunoSEQ multiplex PCR, while the TCRdb copy is restricted to in-frame clones and leaves out a portion. The data contain over 60,000 clones, 65% to 90% of them singletons. The V and J ends lost 0 bases and 9 bases respectively, with 19 bases between them. This CDR3 is 17 amino acids long. Germline V gene lookup returns CDR1 SGHRS and CDR2 YFSETQ. The J gene is TRBJ1-6, the V gene TRBV5-1; the D is unclear. The sequences come from CD4+ or CD8+ T cells sorted from blood, collected in a trial of the OX40 agonist ivuxolimab. The sequence came from an adult with an advanced solid tumor such as melanoma, head and neck, liver or kidney cancer. The CDR3 spells CASSLGSSQAGGSPLHF. For the CDR3, the DNA is TGCGCCAGCAGCTTGGGGAGCAGCCAGGCTGGCGGTTCACCCCTCCACTTT.